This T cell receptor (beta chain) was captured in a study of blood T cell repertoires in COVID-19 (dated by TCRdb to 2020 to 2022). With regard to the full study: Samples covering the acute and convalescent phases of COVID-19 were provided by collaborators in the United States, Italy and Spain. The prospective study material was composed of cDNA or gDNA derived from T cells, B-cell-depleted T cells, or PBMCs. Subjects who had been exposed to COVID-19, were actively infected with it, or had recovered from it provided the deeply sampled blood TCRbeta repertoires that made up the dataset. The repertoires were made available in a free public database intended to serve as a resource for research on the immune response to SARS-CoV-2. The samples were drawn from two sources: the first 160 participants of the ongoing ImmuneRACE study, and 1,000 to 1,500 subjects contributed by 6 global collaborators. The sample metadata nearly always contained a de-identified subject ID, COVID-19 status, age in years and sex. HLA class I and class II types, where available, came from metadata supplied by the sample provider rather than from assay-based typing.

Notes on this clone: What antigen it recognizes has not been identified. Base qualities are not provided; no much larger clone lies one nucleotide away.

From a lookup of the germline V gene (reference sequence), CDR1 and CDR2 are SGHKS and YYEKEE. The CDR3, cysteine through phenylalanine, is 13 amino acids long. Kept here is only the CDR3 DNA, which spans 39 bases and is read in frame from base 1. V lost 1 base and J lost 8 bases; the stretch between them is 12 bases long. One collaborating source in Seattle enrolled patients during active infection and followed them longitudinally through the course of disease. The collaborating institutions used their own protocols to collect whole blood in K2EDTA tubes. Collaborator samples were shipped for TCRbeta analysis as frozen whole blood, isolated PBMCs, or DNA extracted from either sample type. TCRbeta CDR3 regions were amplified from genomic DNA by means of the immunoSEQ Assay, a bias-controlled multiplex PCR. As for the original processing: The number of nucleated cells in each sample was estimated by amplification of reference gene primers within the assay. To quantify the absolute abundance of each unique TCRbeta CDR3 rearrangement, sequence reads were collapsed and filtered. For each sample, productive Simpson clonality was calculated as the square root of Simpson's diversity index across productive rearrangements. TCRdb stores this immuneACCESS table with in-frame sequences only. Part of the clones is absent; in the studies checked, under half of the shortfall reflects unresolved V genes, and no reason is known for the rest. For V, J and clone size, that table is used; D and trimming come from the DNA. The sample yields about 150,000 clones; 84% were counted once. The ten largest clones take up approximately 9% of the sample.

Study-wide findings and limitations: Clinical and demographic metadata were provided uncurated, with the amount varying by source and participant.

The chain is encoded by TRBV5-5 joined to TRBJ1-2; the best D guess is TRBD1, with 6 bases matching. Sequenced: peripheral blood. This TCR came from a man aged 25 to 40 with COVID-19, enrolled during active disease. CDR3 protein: CASSLSGAYGYTF. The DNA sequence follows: TGTGCCAGCAGCTTGTCAGGGGCTTACGGCTACACCTTC.